The rows below give T cell receptor beta chains drawn from one sample of a study of immune aging and cytomegalovirus after organ transplant. These receptors have no identified antigens. Each CDR3 protein is one row after TCRdb ran MiXCR on the single-cell sequencing reads. The sample lists tens of thousands of distinct CDR3 sequences, about a third occurring once. The source material was CMV peptide-activated CD4+ and CD8+ T cells sorted from blood, sampled at five time points, pooled. These receptor sequences come from a female donor who had a heart transplant and CMV viremia. The CDR3 runs from the conserved cysteine through the conserved F or W. The order of the fields is J gene, clone size, CDR3 length, V gene, D gene, CDR3 protein, CDR3 DNA. D genes are given only for firm matches. Size is stated for part of the rows, as once, few or many counts, or as a class when the clone is expanded.

j_call: TRBJ2-4; clone_size: few; cdr3_length: 13; v_call: TRBV7-9; d_call: -; cdr3_aa: CASSRVSKDIQYF; cdr3_nt: TGTGCCAGCAGCCGCGTTAGCAAAGACATTCAGTACTTC
j_call: TRBJ2-7; clone_size: -; cdr3_length: 14; v_call: TRBV6-5; d_call: TRBD2; cdr3_aa: CASMVQRGAYEQYF; cdr3_nt: TGTGCCAGCATGGTTCAGCGGGGAGCCTACGAGCAGTACTTC
j_call: TRBJ1-1; clone_size: few; cdr3_length: 13; v_call: TRBV27; d_call: -; cdr3_aa: CASKDRLNTEAFF; cdr3_nt: TGTGCCAGCAAGGACCGGCTGAACACTGAAGCTTTCTTT
j_call: TRBJ1-2; clone_size: few; cdr3_length: 14; v_call: TRBV28; d_call: -; cdr3_aa: CASRAQDGSYGYTF; cdr3_nt: TGTGCCAGCAGAGCACAGGACGGTTCCTATGGCTACACCTTC
j_call: TRBJ1-3; clone_size: many; cdr3_length: 15; v_call: TRBV9; d_call: -; cdr3_aa: CASSIQGGSGNTIYF; cdr3_nt: TGTGCCAGCAGCATTCAGGGAGGCTCTGGAAACACCATATATTTT
j_call: TRBJ2-7; clone_size: few; cdr3_length: 14; v_call: TRBV18; d_call: -; cdr3_aa: CASAPGRGPYEQYF; cdr3_nt: TGTGCCAGCGCACCGGGACGCGGACCCTACGAGCAGTACTTC
j_call: TRBJ2-6; clone_size: once; cdr3_length: 15; v_call: TRBV20-1; d_call: -; cdr3_aa: CSARVGLSGANVLTF; cdr3_nt: TGCAGTGCTAGAGTCGGCCTCTCTGGGGCCAACGTCCTGACTTTC
j_call: TRBJ2-1; clone_size: -; cdr3_length: 19; v_call: TRBV5-6; d_call: -; cdr3_aa: CASSLGVGSGRPVYSEQFF; cdr3_nt: TGTGCCAGCAGCTTGGGGGTAGGTAGCGGCCGCCCTGTCTACAGTGAGCAGTTCTTC
j_call: TRBJ2-6; clone_size: -; cdr3_length: 13; v_call: TRBV29-1; d_call: -; cdr3_aa: CSVSPSGANVLTF; cdr3_nt: TGCAGCGTGAGCCCCTCTGGGGCCAACGTCCTGACTTTC
j_call: TRBJ2-4; clone_size: -; cdr3_length: 16; v_call: TRBV11-2; d_call: -; cdr3_aa: CASSLNFGTGENIQYF; cdr3_nt: TGTGCCAGCAGCTTAAATTTCGGGACGGGCGAAAACATTCAGTACTTC
j_call: TRBJ2-7; clone_size: -; cdr3_length: 13; v_call: TRBV18; d_call: TRBD1; cdr3_aa: CASSQQGNYEQYF; cdr3_nt: TGTGCCAGCTCACAACAGGGGAACTACGAGCAGTACTTC
j_call: TRBJ2-7; clone_size: few; cdr3_length: 14; v_call: TRBV28; d_call: TRBD1; cdr3_aa: CATATGTGAYEQYF; cdr3_nt: TGTGCCACCGCAACCGGGACAGGGGCCTACGAGCAGTACTTC
j_call: TRBJ2-6; clone_size: many; cdr3_length: 16; v_call: TRBV28; d_call: -; cdr3_aa: CASTPGDSSGANVLTF; cdr3_nt: TGTGCCAGCACCCCTGGTGACAGCTCTGGGGCCAACGTCCTGACTTTC
j_call: TRBJ2-1; clone_size: medium-sized; cdr3_length: 15; v_call: TRBV6-2/TRBV6-3; d_call: -; cdr3_aa: CASSYGKGVYNEQFF; cdr3_nt: TGTGCCAGCAGTTACGGAAAGGGAGTGTACAATGAGCAGTTCTTC
j_call: TRBJ2-3; clone_size: -; cdr3_length: 17; v_call: TRBV19; d_call: TRBD2; cdr3_aa: CASISRGGRASADTQYF; cdr3_nt: TGTGCCAGTATTTCCAGGGGCGGGAGGGCCTCGGCAGATACGCAGTATTTC
j_call: TRBJ1-1; clone_size: many; cdr3_length: 15; v_call: TRBV6-6; d_call: -; cdr3_aa: CASSYSAIGGTEAFF; cdr3_nt: TGTGCCAGCAGTTACTCGGCTATCGGGGGCACTGAAGCTTTCTTT
j_call: TRBJ1-6; clone_size: -; cdr3_length: 16; v_call: TRBV20-1; d_call: TRBD1; cdr3_aa: CSARDWGQGPNSPLHF; cdr3_nt: TGCAGTGCTAGAGATTGGGGACAGGGTCCAAATTCACCCCTCCACTTT
j_call: TRBJ2-2; clone_size: many; cdr3_length: 11; v_call: TRBV10-3; d_call: -; cdr3_aa: CATMTLGELFF; cdr3_nt: TGTGCCACAATGACCCTTGGGGAGCTGTTTTTT
j_call: TRBJ2-7; clone_size: many; cdr3_length: 14; v_call: TRBV5-6; d_call: TRBD1; cdr3_aa: CASSPGTGVYEQYF; cdr3_nt: TGTGCCAGCAGTCCCGGGACAGGGGTCTACGAGCAGTACTTC
j_call: TRBJ1-2; clone_size: medium-sized; cdr3_length: 16; v_call: TRBV6-5; d_call: TRBD1; cdr3_aa: CASSVDRAATFYGYTF; cdr3_nt: TGTGCCAGCAGTGTAGACAGGGCCGCGACCTTCTATGGCTACACCTTC
j_call: TRBJ2-1; clone_size: few; cdr3_length: 13; v_call: TRBV5-1; d_call: -; cdr3_aa: CASSWGAEDEQFF; cdr3_nt: TGCGCCAGCAGTTGGGGGGCGGAAGATGAGCAGTTCTTC
j_call: TRBJ1-1; clone_size: -; cdr3_length: 18; v_call: TRBV12-1; d_call: -; cdr3_aa: CASSLDRDRGTMNTEAFF; cdr3_nt: TGTGCCAGCAGCTTGGACAGGGACAGGGGGACCATGAACACTGAAGCTTTCTTT
j_call: TRBJ2-7; clone_size: medium-sized; cdr3_length: 13; v_call: TRBV28; d_call: -; cdr3_aa: CASSLSVSYEQYF; cdr3_nt: TGTGCCAGCAGTTTATCAGTATCCTACGAGCAGTACTTC
j_call: TRBJ2-7; clone_size: medium-sized; cdr3_length: 11; v_call: TRBV5-4; d_call: -; cdr3_aa: CASSLPGEQYF; cdr3_nt: TGTGCCAGCAGCCTCCCGGGGGAGCAGTACTTC
j_call: TRBJ1-1; clone_size: many; cdr3_length: 14; v_call: TRBV5-1; d_call: -; cdr3_aa: CASSLGGQNTEAFF; cdr3_nt: TGCGCCAGCAGCTTGGGGGGACAGAACACTGAAGCTTTCTTT
j_call: TRBJ2-6; clone_size: -; cdr3_length: 14; v_call: TRBV19; d_call: -; cdr3_aa: CASSALGGANVLTF; cdr3_nt: TGTGCCAGTAGTGCGCTAGGGGGGGCCAACGTCCTGACTTTC
j_call: TRBJ2-5; clone_size: -; cdr3_length: 17; v_call: TRBV11-3; d_call: TRBD2; cdr3_aa: CASSPGIIAGSIETQYF; cdr3_nt: TGTGCCAGCAGCCCTGGCATCATAGCGGGATCTATTGAGACCCAGTACTTC
j_call: TRBJ2-1; clone_size: -; cdr3_length: 16; v_call: TRBV7-9; d_call: -; cdr3_aa: CASSHTGGPRTDEQFF; cdr3_nt: TGTGCCAGCAGCCATACTGGCGGGCCCCGGACGGATGAGCAGTTCTTC
j_call: TRBJ2-1; clone_size: -; cdr3_length: 17; v_call: TRBV15; d_call: TRBD2; cdr3_aa: CATSRERAGESHNEQFF; cdr3_nt: TGTGCCACCAGCAGAGAGAGAGCGGGAGAAAGCCACAATGAGCAGTTCTTC
j_call: TRBJ2-2; clone_size: few; cdr3_length: 14; v_call: TRBV30; d_call: -; cdr3_aa: CAWKRQLNTGELFF; cdr3_nt: TGTGCCTGGAAACGACAGCTGAACACCGGGGAGCTGTTTTTT
j_call: TRBJ1-1; clone_size: many; cdr3_length: 14; v_call: TRBV6-1; d_call: -; cdr3_aa: CASSEGRMNTEAFF; cdr3_nt: TGTGCCAGCAGTGAAGGCAGGATGAACACTGAAGCTTTCTTT
j_call: TRBJ2-7; clone_size: -; cdr3_length: 15; v_call: TRBV6-6; d_call: -; cdr3_aa: CASSYGSLNLYEQYF; cdr3_nt: TGTGCCAGCAGTTACGGGAGCCTAAACCTCTACGAGCAGTACTTC
j_call: TRBJ2-1; clone_size: few; cdr3_length: 16; v_call: TRBV7-9; d_call: TRBD2; cdr3_aa: CASSLMGTSGVHEQFF; cdr3_nt: TGTGCCAGCAGCTTAATGGGGACTAGCGGGGTCCATGAGCAGTTCTTC
j_call: TRBJ1-1; clone_size: -; cdr3_length: 14; v_call: TRBV5-1; d_call: -; cdr3_aa: CASSVRPEHTEAFF; cdr3_nt: TGCGCCAGCAGCGTCCGTCCAGAACACACTGAAGCTTTCTTT
j_call: TRBJ1-2; clone_size: medium-sized; cdr3_length: 13; v_call: TRBV6-1; d_call: -; cdr3_aa: CASSEAGNYGYTF; cdr3_nt: TGTGCCAGCAGTGAAGCGGGGAACTATGGCTACACCTTC
j_call: TRBJ2-3; clone_size: -; cdr3_length: 16; v_call: TRBV10-2; d_call: -; cdr3_aa: CASSPRGGHSTDTQYF; cdr3_nt: TGCGCCAGCAGCCCAAGAGGCGGGCATAGCACAGATACGCAGTATTTT
j_call: TRBJ2-1; clone_size: many; cdr3_length: 18; v_call: TRBV24-1; d_call: TRBD1; cdr3_aa: CATSEPYGDRLSCNEQFF; cdr3_nt: TGTGCCACCAGTGAACCCTACGGGGACAGACTCTCCTGCAATGAGCAGTTCTTC
j_call: TRBJ2-1; clone_size: few; cdr3_length: 14; v_call: TRBV29-1; d_call: -; cdr3_aa: CSVEAGVAYNEQFF; cdr3_nt: TGCAGCGTTGAAGCGGGAGTGGCCTACAATGAGCAGTTCTTC
j_call: TRBJ2-7; clone_size: -; cdr3_length: 15; v_call: TRBV5-8; d_call: TRBD1; cdr3_aa: CASSFGDRPYYEQYF; cdr3_nt: TGTGCCAGCAGCTTTGGGGACAGGCCTTATTACGAGCAGTACTTC
j_call: TRBJ1-5; clone_size: few; cdr3_length: 15; v_call: TRBV20-1; d_call: -; cdr3_aa: CSARGIGHGVQPQHF; cdr3_nt: TGCAGTGCTAGAGGAATAGGGCATGGGGTCCAGCCCCAGCATTTT
j_call: TRBJ2-7; clone_size: -; cdr3_length: 16; v_call: TRBV18; d_call: -; cdr3_aa: CASSPKGAGAVDEQYF; cdr3_nt: TGTGCCAGCTCACCAAAAGGGGCAGGGGCTGTGGACGAGCAGTACTTC
j_call: TRBJ2-1; clone_size: few; cdr3_length: 16; v_call: TRBV6-2/TRBV6-3; d_call: TRBD2; cdr3_aa: CASSYSLSGGYNEQFF; cdr3_nt: TGTGCCAGCAGTTACTCTCTTAGCGGGGGCTACAATGAGCAGTTCTTC
j_call: TRBJ2-5; clone_size: -; cdr3_length: 14; v_call: TRBV7-9; d_call: -; cdr3_aa: CASSLGWGLETQYF; cdr3_nt: TGTGCCAGCAGCCTAGGGTGGGGGCTGGAGACCCAGTACTTC
j_call: TRBJ2-6; clone_size: -; cdr3_length: 22; v_call: TRBV18; d_call: TRBD1; cdr3_aa: CASSPRWGSSPGQRSGANVLTF; cdr3_nt: TGTGCCAGCTCACCACGTTGGGGTTCCTCGCCGGGACAGAGATCTGGGGCCAACGTCCTGACTTTC
j_call: TRBJ2-1; clone_size: few; cdr3_length: 14; v_call: TRBV20-1; d_call: -; cdr3_aa: CSATLSRDLNEQFF; cdr3_nt: TGCAGTGCTACGTTATCGCGGGATCTCAATGAGCAGTTCTTC
j_call: TRBJ1-1; clone_size: -; cdr3_length: 14; v_call: TRBV6-1; d_call: -; cdr3_aa: CASSEAGGFREAFF; cdr3_nt: TGTGCCAGCAGTGAAGCGGGTGGTTTCAGGGAAGCTTTCTTT
j_call: TRBJ1-1; clone_size: many; cdr3_length: 14; v_call: TRBV7-2; d_call: -; cdr3_aa: CASSLPDSYTEAFF; cdr3_nt: TGTGCCAGCAGCTTACCGGACAGTTACACTGAAGCTTTCTTT
j_call: TRBJ2-7; clone_size: -; cdr3_length: 14; v_call: TRBV7-2; d_call: TRBD1; cdr3_aa: CASTKQGGNYEQYF; cdr3_nt: TGTGCCAGCACCAAACAGGGGGGAAACTACGAGCAGTACTTC
j_call: TRBJ1-1; clone_size: few; cdr3_length: 16; v_call: TRBV20-1; d_call: TRBD1; cdr3_aa: CSARGWTGSGLAEAFF; cdr3_nt: TGCAGTGCCAGAGGGTGGACAGGGTCTGGGTTGGCTGAAGCTTTCTTT
j_call: TRBJ2-3; clone_size: -; cdr3_length: 15; v_call: TRBV11-2; d_call: -; cdr3_aa: CASSLVGRPPDTQYF; cdr3_nt: TGTGCCAGCAGCTTAGTCGGGCGGCCCCCGGATACGCAGTATTTT
j_call: TRBJ1-1; clone_size: -; cdr3_length: 12; v_call: TRBV6-1; d_call: -; cdr3_aa: CARRGGGSEAFF; cdr3_nt: TGTGCCAGAAGGGGAGGGGGAAGTGAAGCTTTCTTT
j_call: TRBJ1-2; clone_size: -; cdr3_length: 15; v_call: TRBV27; d_call: TRBD1; cdr3_aa: CASAETGTGLLGYTF; cdr3_nt: TGTGCCAGCGCGGAGACCGGGACAGGGTTGTTGGGCTACACCTTC
j_call: TRBJ1-2; clone_size: many; cdr3_length: 13; v_call: TRBV27; d_call: -; cdr3_aa: CASSLGGADGYTF; cdr3_nt: TGTGCCAGCAGTTTGGGGGGGGCGGATGGCTACACCTTC